This entry lists 14 T cell receptor beta chains sequenced from one sample in a study of beta chain features in type 1 diabetes. Sequencing targeted expressed TCRB transcripts, as all isolated RNA had been reverse transcribed. TCRdb's table, derived via immunoSEQ multiplex PCR, lists solely in-frame clones and lacks some. The repertoire consists of more than 350,000 clones, with 11% occurring once and the leading ten covering 0.046%. Sequencing used naive CD4+ T cells from blood. These receptors all stem from a woman under 30 in good health.

The chain carries TRBV7-9 and TRBJ1-1; maybe TRBD1 (5 bases). The CDR3 runs 14 residues. Germline V gene lookup returns CDR1 SEHNR and CDR2 FQNEAQ (reference sequence). V was cut by 1 base and J by 1 base, with 7 bases left in between. This CDR3 reads CASSLGTGNTEAFF. CDR3 sequence (DNA): TGTGCCAGCAGCTTAGGCACAGGGAACACTGAAGCTTTCTTT.

The chain links TRBV2 to TRBJ2-5; 8 positions agree with TRBD2. With 10 bases clipped from V and 5 bases from J, the junction kept 6 bases outside the gene matches. Germline values: CDR1 SNHLY, CDR2 FYNNEI. This CDR3 contains 12 residues. The CDR3 nucleotides are TGTGCCATCGCGACTAGCGCCGAGACCCAGTACTTC. Translating it yields CAIATSAETQYF.

The rearrangement joins TRBV7-8 to TRBJ2-7; 9 positions match TRBD1. J lost 2 bases, V lost 0 bases, and 5 bases had no gene match. CDR1 and CDR2 from the germline V gene are SGHVS and FQNEAQ. The CDR3 spans 16 residues. This CDR3 is CASSLARQGVTYEQYF. The CDR3 nucleotides are TGTGCCAGCAGCTTAGCTAGACAGGGGGTCACCTACGAGCAGTACTTC.

This clone has a handful of counts. The same CDR3 also results from other DNA sequences found in this sample. This rearrangement joins TRBV9 to TRBJ2-7; D not resolved. The V gene's germline CDR1 is SGDLS and CDR2 YYNGEE. The CDR3 has 13 amino acids. Trimming cost V 0 bases and J 2 bases, with 6 bases left between them. The CDR3 reads CASSVGQTYEQYF. The DNA for the CDR3 is TGTGCCAGCAGCGTAGGGCAGACCTACGAGCAGTACTTC.

The chain uses TRBV29-1 and TRBJ1-2; D perhaps matches TRBD1 (6 bases). CDR3 length: 17 amino acids. The V end was cut by 0 bases, the J end by 4 bases, with 21 bases between. Germline CDR1 reads SQVTM; CDR2 reads ANQGSEA. The CDR3: CSVEDLIQGWDFYGYTF. The CDR3 bases are TGCAGCGTTGAAGATCTTATCCAGGGGTGGGATTTCTATGGCTACACCTTC.

This clone has more than one count but fewer than ten. The chain has TRBV4-2 and TRBJ1-2; no reliable D call. V dropped 0 bases and J dropped 4 bases, with 9 bases sitting between them. CDR3 length: 14 amino acids. Per germline, CDR1 LGHNA and CDR2 YNFKEQ. CDR3: CASSQDETVYGYTF. The CDR3 DNA follows: TGTGCCAGCAGCCAAGATGAAACAGTCTATGGCTACACCTTC.

The V and J genes are TRBV6-5 and TRBJ2-5; D is unresolved. Germline lookup yields CDR1 MNHEY and CDR2 SVGAGI. Deletions cut 2 bases from V and 4 bases from J, with 17 bases between. CDR3 length: 16 residues. CDR3 sequence reads: CASSYASMETGETQYF. CDR3 DNA sequence: TGTGCCAGCAGTTACGCGTCCATGGAAACGGGAGAGACCCAGTACTTC.

The gene calls are TRBV7-8 and TRBJ2-4; 11 bases match TRBD2. CDR3 length: 14 amino acids. The germline V gene encodes CDR1 SGHVS and CDR2 FQNEAQ. With 5 bases clipped from V and 6 bases from J, the junction kept 3 bases outside the gene matches. Here the CDR3 reads CASSAGTSGNIQYF. CDR3 bases: TGTGCCAGCAGCGCGGGGACTAGCGGAAACATTCAGTACTTC. The full variable domain, completed using reference TRBV7-8 and TRBJ2-4, is GAGVSQSPRYKVAKRGQDVALRCDPISGHVSLFWYQQALGQGPEFLTYFQNEAQLDKSGLPSDRFFAERPEGSVSTLKIQRTQQEDSAVYLCASSAGTSGNIQYFGAGTRLSVL.

J is TRBJ1-1 and V is TRBV7-8; possibly TRBD1 for D (6 bases). Germline loops: CDR1 SGHVS, CDR2 FQNEAQ. The CDR3 covers 14 residues. V lost 3 bases, J lost 2 bases, and 10 bases lay in between. The CDR3 is CASSFWTANTEAFF. The CDR3 DNA follows: TGTGCCAGCAGCTTCTGGACAGCTAACACTGAAGCTTTCTTT.

This clone appeared a few times. The V gene is TRBV14, the J gene TRBJ1-4, with D unclear. This CDR3 has 12 residues. Germline V CDR1 and CDR2: SGHDN, FVKESK. V was shortened by 1 base and J by 7 bases, with 4 bases between the two germline ends. Here the CDR3 reads CASSQGFEKLFF. Written as DNA, the CDR3 is TGTGCCAGCAGCCAAGGTTTTGAAAAACTGTTTTTT.

This clone has only a few counts. One base away lies a much larger clone, so this may be a sequencing read error. This specimen includes other DNA sequences encoding the same CDR3. This chain joins TRBV7-9 and TRBJ2-3, with D uncertain. Germline CDR1 and CDR2: SEHNR and FQNEAQ (reference sequence). V dropped 5 bases and J dropped 2 bases, with 2 bases sitting between them. There are 11 residues in the CDR3. The CDR3 nucleotides are TGTGCCAGCAGCCCCACAGATACGCAGTATTTT. Amino acid sequence: CASSPTDTQYF.

This clone has a handful of counts. The CDR3 spells CASSLGKSGANVLTF. In nucleotides, the CDR3 is TGTGCCAGCAGCTTAGGAAAGTCCGGGGCCAACGTCCTGACTTTC. The chain has TRBV7-2 and TRBJ2-6; D uncertain. Germline V lookup: CDR1 SGHTA, CDR2 FQGNSA. The V end was cut by 1 base, the J end by 4 bases, with 8 bases between. This CDR3 has 15 amino acids.

The chain combines TRBV14 with TRBJ2-7, with TRBD2 matching over 11 bases. The CDR3 contains 14 residues. V gave up 4 bases and J gave up 6 bases; unmatched junction bases: 5. CDR1 is SGHDN and CDR2 is FVKESK in the germline V gene. CDR3 DNA sequence: TGTGCCAGCAGCCTACTAGCGGGAGTCCGCGAGCAGTACTTC. Translated: CASSLLAGVREQYF.

This clone appeared a few times. The chain recombines TRBV25-1 with TRBJ2-3; TRBD2 matches 7 bases. The junction had 5 bases not matched to a gene; V was cut back by 5 bases and J by 0 bases. Germline CDR1 reads MGHDK; CDR2 reads SYGVNS. The CDR3 has 15 residues. As DNA, the CDR3 is TGTGCCAGCAGTATGCGCGGGAGCAGCACAGATACGCAGTATTTT. Protein product: CASSMRGSSTDTQYF.